This record looks at one TCR beta chain sequence and its context. Its target is unknown. CDR1 is SGDLS and CDR2 is YYNGEE in the germline V gene. The CDR3 sequence is 13 residues long. Trimming stripped 3 bases from V and 3 bases from J, with 7 bases between. Assay used: immunoSEQ multiplex PCR; TCRdb lists only in-frame clones, some missing. The sample consists of 20,000 or so clones, approximately 80% of them appearing once. These data originate in a study of CD4 T cells in relation to SARS-CoV-2 and coronaviruses. CD4+ T cells from unexposed donors were obtained before the COVID-19 pandemic (2011-2018). After approximately ten days of culture, CD4+ T cells were isolated. Each well had approximately 2.1 million PBMCs in around 5% human AB serum with IL-2.

Sample: CD4+ T cells from PBMCs, cultured in vitro. The J gene is TRBJ1-5, the V gene TRBV9, with TRBD1 as a possible D gene (5 bases). The clonotype originates from a human donor in good health. The CDR3 is CASSGGPNQPQHF. DNA for the CDR3: TGTGCCAGCAGCGGGGGCCCCAATCAGCCCCAGCATTTT.